The clone carrying this T cell receptor (beta chain) was counted many times. Its antigen is unknown. These data belong to a study of T cells in Graves' hyperthyroidism and ophthalmopathy. CDR1 is SGHRS and CDR2 is YFSETQ in the germline V gene. V lost 4 bases and J lost 7; bases outside the gene matches: 7. The CDR3 is 15 amino acids. Regarding the study as a whole: Ophthalmopathy was identified by the model a median around 6.9 months ahead of onset. Blood samples included most of the expanded thyroid clonotypes exceeding 0.001.

What was amplified from RNA transcripts were TCR beta CDR3 regions. HTBI primers drove first-round RT-PCR of the TCR CDR3. TCRdb independently ran MiXCR on the multiplex PCR reads; one entry per CDR3 protein. The sample lists 490,000 or so distinct CDR3 sequences; just under 20% were seen once. Ophthalmopathy cases scored 3 or more on the Clinical Activity Score and 4 or more on NOSPECS grade, with duration below 3 months. The sample comprised blood. The chain carries TRBV5-1 and TRBJ2-1; 11 nucleotides align to TRBD2. This receptor was obtained from a man aged 35-49 years with Graves' ophthalmopathy. CDR3 nucleotides: TGCGCCAGCAGCCCCTTAGCGGGGGGGCTGAATGAGCAGTTCTTC. It translates to CASSPLAGGLNEQFF.